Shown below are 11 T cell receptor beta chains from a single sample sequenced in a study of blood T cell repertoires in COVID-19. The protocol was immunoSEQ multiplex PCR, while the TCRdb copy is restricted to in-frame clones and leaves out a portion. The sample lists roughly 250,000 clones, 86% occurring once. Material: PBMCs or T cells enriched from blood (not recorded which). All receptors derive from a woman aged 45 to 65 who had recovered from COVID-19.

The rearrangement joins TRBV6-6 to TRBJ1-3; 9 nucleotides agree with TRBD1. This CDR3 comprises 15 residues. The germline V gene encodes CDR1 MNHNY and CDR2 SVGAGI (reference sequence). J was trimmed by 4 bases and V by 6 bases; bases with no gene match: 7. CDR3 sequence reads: CASRPQGATGNTIYF. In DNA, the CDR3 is TGTGCCAGCAGACCACAGGGGGCGACGGGAAACACCATATATTTT.

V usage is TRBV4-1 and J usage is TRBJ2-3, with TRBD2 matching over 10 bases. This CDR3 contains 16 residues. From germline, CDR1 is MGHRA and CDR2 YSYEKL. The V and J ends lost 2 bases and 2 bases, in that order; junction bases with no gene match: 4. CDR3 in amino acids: CASSQRLAGDTDTQYF. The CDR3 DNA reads TGCGCCAGCAGCCAACGTCTAGCGGGGGACACAGATACGCAGTATTTT.

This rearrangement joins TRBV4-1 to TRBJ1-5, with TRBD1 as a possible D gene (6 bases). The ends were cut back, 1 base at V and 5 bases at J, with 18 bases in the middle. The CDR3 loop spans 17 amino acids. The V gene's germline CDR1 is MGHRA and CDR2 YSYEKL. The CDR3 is CASSQGSGGALDQPQHF. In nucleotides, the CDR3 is TGCGCCAGCAGCCAAGGGTCCGGGGGGGCTTTGGATCAGCCCCAGCATTTT.

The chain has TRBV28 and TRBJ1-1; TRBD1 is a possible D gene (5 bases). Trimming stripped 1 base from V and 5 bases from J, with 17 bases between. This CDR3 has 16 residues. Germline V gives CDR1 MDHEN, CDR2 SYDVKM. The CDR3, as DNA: TGTGCCAGCAGTTTATTTGGGCCGGGGGGAGGGACTGAAGCTTTCTTT. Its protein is CASSLFGPGGGTEAFF. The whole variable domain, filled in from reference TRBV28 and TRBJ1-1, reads DVKVTQSSRYLVKRTGEKVFLECVQDMDHENMFWYRQDPGLGLRLIYFSYDVKMKEKGDIPEGYSVSREKKERFSLILESASTNQTSMYLCASSLFGPGGGTEAFFGQGTRLTVV.

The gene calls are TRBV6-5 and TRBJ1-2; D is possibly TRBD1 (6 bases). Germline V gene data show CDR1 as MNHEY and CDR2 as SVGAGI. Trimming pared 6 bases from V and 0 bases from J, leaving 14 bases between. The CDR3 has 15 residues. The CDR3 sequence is CASSEGHAPNYGYTF. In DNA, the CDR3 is TGTGCCAGCAGCGAGGGACATGCCCCTAACTATGGCTACACCTTC.

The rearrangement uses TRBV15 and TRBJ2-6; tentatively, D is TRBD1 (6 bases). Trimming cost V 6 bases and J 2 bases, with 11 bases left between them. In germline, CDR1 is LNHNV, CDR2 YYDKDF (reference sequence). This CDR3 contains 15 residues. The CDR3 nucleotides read TGTGCCACCAGTGAAGGGGGTACTGGGGCCAACGTCCTGACTTTC. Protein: CATSEGGTGANVLTF.

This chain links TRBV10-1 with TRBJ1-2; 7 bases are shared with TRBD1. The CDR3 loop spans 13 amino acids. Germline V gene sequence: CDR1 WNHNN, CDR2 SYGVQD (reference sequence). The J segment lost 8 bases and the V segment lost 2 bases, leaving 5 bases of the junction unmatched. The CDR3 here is CASSEETGYGYTF. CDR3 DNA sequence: TGCGCCAGCAGTGAGGAGACAGGGTACGGCTACACCTTC.

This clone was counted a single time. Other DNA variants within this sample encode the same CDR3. CDR3 in amino acids: CASGTGSGGYTF. CDR3 nucleotides: TGTGCCAGCGGCACAGGGTCCGGTGGCTACACCTTC. The gene calls are TRBV6-5 and TRBJ1-2, with D possibly matching TRBD1 (6 bases). V was shortened by 8 bases and J by 7 bases, with 14 bases between the two germline ends. In germline, CDR1 is MNHEY, CDR2 SVGAGI. The CDR3 extends over 12 amino acids.

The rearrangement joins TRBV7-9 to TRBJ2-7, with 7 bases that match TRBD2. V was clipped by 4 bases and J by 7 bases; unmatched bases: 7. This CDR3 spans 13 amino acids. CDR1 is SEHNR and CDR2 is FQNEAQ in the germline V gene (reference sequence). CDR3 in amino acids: CASSSPGRAEQYF. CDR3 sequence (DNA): TGTGCCAGCAGCTCCCCGGGGAGGGCGGAGCAGTACTTC.

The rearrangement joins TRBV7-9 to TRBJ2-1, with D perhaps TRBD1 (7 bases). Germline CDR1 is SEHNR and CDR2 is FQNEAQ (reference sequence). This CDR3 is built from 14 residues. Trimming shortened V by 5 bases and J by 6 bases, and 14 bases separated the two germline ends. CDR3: CASSAGQGGNEQFF. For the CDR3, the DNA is TGTGCCAGCAGCGCGGGTCAGGGGGGCAATGAGCAGTTCTTC.

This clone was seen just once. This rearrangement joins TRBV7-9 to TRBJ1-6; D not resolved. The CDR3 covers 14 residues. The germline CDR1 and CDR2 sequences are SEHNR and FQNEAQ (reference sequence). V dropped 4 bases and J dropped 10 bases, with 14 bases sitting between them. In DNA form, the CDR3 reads TGTGCCAGCAGCTCCCTTACTGAGCGGTCACCCCTCCACTTT. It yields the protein CASSSLTERSPLHF. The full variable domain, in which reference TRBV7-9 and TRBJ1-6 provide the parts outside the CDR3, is DTGVSQNPRHKITKRGQNVTFRCDPISEHNRLYWYRQTLGQGPEFLTYFQNEAQLEKSRLLSDRFSAERPKGSFSTLEIQRTEQGDSAMYLCASSSLTERSPLHFGNGTRLTVT.